These 7 T cell receptor beta chains originate from one sample sequenced in a study of neurological immune-mediated disorders. TCRdb re-called the 5' RACE reads with MiXCR, one entry per CDR3 protein. The sample lists tens of thousands of distinct CDR3 sequences; around 3.6% were seen once. Sequencing was carried out using PBMCs. These receptors came from a woman aged 45-60 years with multiple sclerosis.

This clonotype has at least ten counts. The chain joins TRBV20-1 to TRBJ2-2; D possibly corresponds to TRBD2 (6 bases). With 1 base removed from V and 2 bases from J, the gap between germline ends came to 8 bases. Germline CDR1 DFQATT, CDR2 SNEGSKA (reference sequence). This CDR3 has 14 amino acids. The CDR3 loop is CSARGTTNTGELFF. The CDR3 bases are TGCAGTGCTAGAGGGACTACCAACACCGGGGAGCTGTTTTTT.

The sample holds many counts of this clonotype. This chain uses TRBV7-2 with TRBJ2-3; 10 nucleotides align to TRBD2. The CDR3 extends over 16 amino acids. From germline, CDR1 is SGHTA and CDR2 FQGNSA. The J segment lost 5 bases and the V segment lost 1 base, leaving 6 bases of the junction unmatched. The CDR3 protein is CASSLDPSSGGDTQYF. The CDR3 DNA reads TGTGCCAGCAGCTTAGACCCCTCTAGCGGGGGAGATACGCAGTATTTT.

This clonotype came up many times. An end of the junction differs from the germline gene, which may be a read error. This chain uses TRBV11-2 with TRBJ2-3; 8 bases map to TRBD2. The CDR3 has 17 amino acids. Germline assignment: CDR1 SGHAT and CDR2 FQNNGV. The CDR3 DNA sequence: TGTGCCAGCAGTTTAGCGGGGCGGCTCGGGCTCACAGATACGCAGTATTTT. Its protein is CASSLAGRLGLTDTQYF.

The chain has TRBV20-1 and TRBJ2-3, with D possibly matching TRBD1 (5 bases). The CDR3 is 15 amino acids. CDR1 is DFQATT, CDR2 SNEGSKA, per germline (reference sequence). Trimming cost V 5 bases and J 1 base, with 16 bases left between them. CDR3 DNA: TGCAGTGCTGGTTACTGGGTCAGGGGCACAGATACGCAGTATTTT. Translated, it gives CSAGYWVRGTDTQYF.

This clonotype has at least ten counts. The genes are TRBV6-1 and TRBJ1-1; D is uncertain. Germline CDR1 reads MNHNS; CDR2 reads SASEGT. CDR3 length: 15 residues. Trimming pared 4 bases from V and 0 bases from J, leaving 12 bases between. The CDR3 here is CASSAQQIVNTEAFF. The CDR3 coding sequence is TGTGCCAGCAGTGCCCAACAGATTGTGAACACTGAAGCTTTCTTT.

This clonotype was observed at least ten times. The chain combines TRBV5-1 with TRBJ2-2, with D possibly being TRBD1 or TRBD2 (6 bases each). V lost 5 bases and J 2 bases, leaving 19 bases between the germline ends. The CDR3 is 17 residues long. CDR1 and CDR2 from the germline V gene are SGHRS and YFSETQ. The CDR3 reads CASRMTGTGGNTGELFF. Written as DNA, the CDR3 is TGCGCCAGCAGAATGACAGGCACCGGGGGAAACACCGGGGAGCTGTTTTTT.

This clonotype was seen ten or more times. The chain has TRBV15 and TRBJ2-2, with 9 bases that match TRBD2. Looked up from germline, CDR1 is LNHNV and CDR2 is YYDKDF (reference sequence). The V and J ends lost 0 bases and 4 bases, in that order; junction bases with no gene match: 0. The CDR3 contains 15 residues. The CDR3 region has the DNA TGTGCCACCAGCAGAGATAGCGGGGGCACCGGGGAGCTGTTTTTT. The encoded protein is CATSRDSGGTGELFF. The full variable domain, in which reference TRBV15 and TRBJ2-2 provide the parts outside the CDR3, is DAMVIQNPRYQVTQFGKPVTLSCSQTLNHNVMYWYQQKSSQAPKLLFHYYDKDFNNEADTPDNFQSRRPNTSFCFLDIRSPGLGDTAMYLCATSRDSGGTGELFFGEGSRLTVL.